Listed here are 10 T cell receptor beta chains from one sample, sequenced in a study of breast tumors, draining lymph nodes, adjacent tissues. In TCRdb, the multiplex PCR reads were re-called with MiXCR into one record per CDR3 protein. The sample consists of under 250,000 distinct CDR3 sequences, about 34% of them appearing once. Axillary draining lymph nodes of breast cancer patients supplied the node samples. The specimen was axillary lymph node tissue. These receptors all stem from a female donor with breast cancer. Some clones in this sample may be carry-over from other donors' samples.

Comment on this clonotype: One base away lies a much larger clone, so this may be a sequencing read error. The missing conserved phenylalanine or tryptophan at the end of this CDR3 makes a read error likely. The chain employs TRBV5-1 and TRBJ1-2; 7 bases fit TRBD1. CDR1 SGHRS and CDR2 YFSETQ come from the germline V gene. The length of the CDR3 is 13 residues. CDR3 DNA sequence: TGCGCCGGCAGCTTGGAACCAGGGGGTGGCTACACCCTC. Protein sequence: CAGSLEPGGGYTL.

This clonotype has at least ten counts. The chain recombines TRBV19 with TRBJ2-6; TRBD2 is a possible D gene (7 bases). CDR3 length equals 14 residues. CDR1 and CDR2 (germline): LNHDA, SQIVND (reference sequence). The ends were cut back, 8 bases at V and 4 bases at J, with 12 bases in the middle. The CDR3 loop is CASGEGDGANVLTF. The CDR3 DNA is TGTGCCAGTGGGGAGGGGGACGGGGCCAACGTCCTGACTTTC.

The table lists this clonotype with many counts. The V call is TRBV12-3 or TRBV12-4, the J call TRBJ1-2; possible D gene TRBD1, 5 bases. V was pared by 8 bases and J by 8 bases, with 18 bases between. This CDR3 has 13 amino acids. The CDR3 bases are TGTGCCAGCTCCTTTCAGGGTTCTCAAGGCTACACCTTC. This sequence encodes CASSFQGSQGYTF.

This clonotype was seen ten or more times. The CDR3 spells CASSESSGTYEQYF. The CDR3 DNA is TGTGCCAGCAGTGAGTCTAGCGGGACGTACGAGCAGTACTTC. This rearrangement joins TRBV5-4 to TRBJ2-7; 9 bases match TRBD2. Germline-derived CDR1 and CDR2 are SGHNT and YYREEE (reference sequence). With 5 bases clipped from V and 4 bases from J, the junction kept 7 bases outside the gene matches. This CDR3 comprises 14 residues.

This clonotype has just a few counts. This may be a read error, as it is one base from a much larger clone. This chain joins TRBV20-1 and TRBJ2-1; D may match TRBD1 or TRBD2 (6 bases each). The CDR3 contains 13 residues. Germline V gene lookup returns CDR1 DFQATT and CDR2 SNEGSKA (reference sequence). CDR3 amino acids: CSAGGIGYNAQFF. The CDR3 nucleotides are TGCAGTGCAGGGGGGATTGGGTACAATGCGCAGTTCTTC.

The CDR3 reads CASSLSAQTQYF. The CDR3 nucleotides are TGTGCCAGCAGTCTCAGTGCACAGACCCAGTACTTC. The rearrangement links TRBV6-1 to TRBJ2-5; no firm D call. The CDR3 contains 12 residues. Germline CDR1 reads MNHNS; CDR2 reads SASEGT. The V and J ends lost 5 bases and 6 bases respectively, with 10 bases between them.

Remarks on this clonotype: A clone one base away is much larger, so this may be a read error. The chain has TRBV2 and TRBJ2-7, with D unresolved. There are 15 residues in the CDR3. Germline-derived CDR1 and CDR2 are SNHLY and FYNNEI. DNA for the CDR3: TGTGCCAGCAGTCCCCGTATTTTAGGGCAGACCGAGCAGCACTTC. This encodes CASSPRILGQTEQHF.

V usage is TRBV7-8 and J usage is TRBJ2-2; D unresolved. Trimming removed 1 base at V and 0 bases at J, with 9 bases between. This CDR3 spans 16 amino acids. Germline V lookup: CDR1 SGHVS, CDR2 FQNEAQ. In nucleotides, the CDR3 is TGTGCCAGCAGCTTAGTGCGGCTGGCGAACACCGGGGAGCTGTTTTTT. It yields the protein CASSLVRLANTGELFF.

This clonotype was seen repeatedly, ten times or more. The chain uses TRBV6-1 and TRBJ2-1; 8 nucleotides line up with TRBD2. The length of the CDR3 is 14 residues. Germline V CDR1 and CDR2: MNHNS, SASEGT. Trimming took 1 base from V and 9 from J; bases not matched to a gene: 5. The CDR3 sequence: CASSEGLASGEQFF. CDR3 bases: TGTGCCAGCAGTGAAGGACTAGCGAGTGGTGAGCAGTTCTTC.

This clonotype was counted a few times. Just one base apart from a much larger clone, this may be a read error. V gene TRBV13 combines with J gene TRBJ2-2; 16 bases match TRBD2. This CDR3 is built from 20 residues. V lost 5 bases to trimming and J lost 7 bases; unmatched junction nucleotides: 16. CDR1 is PRHDT and CDR2 is FYEKMQ in the germline V gene (reference sequence). The CDR3 region is CASSPLGLAGGPDRVGELFF. Written as DNA, the CDR3 is TGTGCCAGCAGCCCTCTGGGACTAGCGGGAGGGCCTGATCGGGTCGGGGAGCTGTTTTTT.